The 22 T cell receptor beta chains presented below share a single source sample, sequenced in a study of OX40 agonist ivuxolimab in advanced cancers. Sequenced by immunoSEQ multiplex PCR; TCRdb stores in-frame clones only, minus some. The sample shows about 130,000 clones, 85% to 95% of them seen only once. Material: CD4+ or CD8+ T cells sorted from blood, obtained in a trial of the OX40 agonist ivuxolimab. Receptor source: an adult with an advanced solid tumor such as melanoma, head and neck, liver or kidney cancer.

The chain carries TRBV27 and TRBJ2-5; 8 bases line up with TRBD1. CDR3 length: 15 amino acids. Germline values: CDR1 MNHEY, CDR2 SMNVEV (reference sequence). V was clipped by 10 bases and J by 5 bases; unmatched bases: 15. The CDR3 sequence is CATRVGTGRAETQYF. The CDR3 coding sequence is TGTGCCACCCGGGTCGGGACAGGAAGGGCGGAGACCCAGTACTTC.

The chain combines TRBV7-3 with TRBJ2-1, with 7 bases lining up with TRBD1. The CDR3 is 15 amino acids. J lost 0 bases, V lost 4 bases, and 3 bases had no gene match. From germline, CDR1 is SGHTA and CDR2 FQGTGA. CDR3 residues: CASSSTGSSYNEQFF. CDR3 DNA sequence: TGTGCCAGCAGCTCGACAGGGAGCTCCTACAATGAGCAGTTCTTC.

The CDR3 is CSVASGRRGEQFF. CDR3 in DNA: TGCAGCGTTGCTAGCGGGAGGCGGGGTGAGCAGTTCTTC. The genes are TRBV29-1 and TRBJ2-1; 11 nucleotides match TRBD2. Germline CDR1 is SQVTM and CDR2 is ANQGSEA. V shed 4 bases and J 9 bases; nucleotides not matched to a gene: 5. The CDR3 extends over 13 amino acids.

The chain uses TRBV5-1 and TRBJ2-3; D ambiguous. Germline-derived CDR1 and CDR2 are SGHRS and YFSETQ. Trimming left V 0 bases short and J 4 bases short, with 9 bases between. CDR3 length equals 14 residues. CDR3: CASSLGSSSDTQYF. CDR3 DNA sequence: TGCGCCAGCAGCTTGGGATCGAGTTCAGATACGCAGTATTTT.

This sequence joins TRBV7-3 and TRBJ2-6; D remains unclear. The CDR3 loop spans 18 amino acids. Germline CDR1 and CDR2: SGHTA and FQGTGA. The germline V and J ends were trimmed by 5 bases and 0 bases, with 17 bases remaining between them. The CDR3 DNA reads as TGTGCCAGCAGCCCCAGGCCTAACAGCCCCTCTGGGGCCAACGTCCTGACTTTC. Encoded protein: CASSPRPNSPSGANVLTF.

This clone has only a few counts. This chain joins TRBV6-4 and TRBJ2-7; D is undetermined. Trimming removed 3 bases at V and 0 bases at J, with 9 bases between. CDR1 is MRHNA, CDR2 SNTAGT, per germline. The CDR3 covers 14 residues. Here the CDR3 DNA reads TGTGCCAGCAGTGAAGCTTGGCCCTCCTACGAGCAGTACTTC. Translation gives CASSEAWPSYEQYF.

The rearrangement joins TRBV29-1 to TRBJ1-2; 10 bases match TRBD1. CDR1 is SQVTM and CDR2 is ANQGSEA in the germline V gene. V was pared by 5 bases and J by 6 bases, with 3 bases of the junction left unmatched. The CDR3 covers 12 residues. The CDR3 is CSVLGTGDGYTF. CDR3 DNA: TGCAGCGTTCTGGGGACAGGGGATGGCTACACCTTC. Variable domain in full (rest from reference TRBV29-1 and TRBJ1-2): SAVISQKPSRDICQRGTSLTIQCQVDSQVTMMFWYRQQPGQSLTLIATANQGSEATYESGFVIDKFPISRPNLTFSTLTVSNMSPEDSSIYLCSVLGTGDGYTFGSGTRLTVV.

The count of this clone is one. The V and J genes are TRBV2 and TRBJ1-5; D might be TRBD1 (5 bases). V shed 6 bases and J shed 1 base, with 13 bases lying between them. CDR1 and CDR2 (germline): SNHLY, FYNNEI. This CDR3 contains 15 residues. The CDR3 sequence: CASREQGPSNQPQHF. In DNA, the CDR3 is TGTGCCAGCAGGGAGCAGGGTCCCAGCAATCAGCCCCAGCATTTT.

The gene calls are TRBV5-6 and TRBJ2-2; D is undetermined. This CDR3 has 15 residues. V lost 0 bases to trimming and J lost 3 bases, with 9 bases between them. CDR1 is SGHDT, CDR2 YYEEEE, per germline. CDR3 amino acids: CASSLVGLHTGELFF. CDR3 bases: TGTGCCAGCAGCTTGGTTGGGCTTCACACCGGGGAGCTGTTTTTT.

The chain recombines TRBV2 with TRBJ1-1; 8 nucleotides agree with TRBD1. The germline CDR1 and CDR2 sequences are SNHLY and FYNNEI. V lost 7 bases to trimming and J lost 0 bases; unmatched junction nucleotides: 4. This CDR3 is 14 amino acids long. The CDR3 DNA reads TGTGCCAGCATGACAGGGGCAGTGAACACTGAAGCTTTCTTT. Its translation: CASMTGAVNTEAFF. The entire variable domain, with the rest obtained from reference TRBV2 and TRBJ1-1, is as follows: EPEVTQTPSHQVTQMGQEVILRCVPISNHLYFYWYRQILGQKVEFLVSFYNNEISEKSEIFDDQFSVERPDGSNFTLKIRSTKLEDSAMYFCASMTGAVNTEAFFGQGTRLTVV.

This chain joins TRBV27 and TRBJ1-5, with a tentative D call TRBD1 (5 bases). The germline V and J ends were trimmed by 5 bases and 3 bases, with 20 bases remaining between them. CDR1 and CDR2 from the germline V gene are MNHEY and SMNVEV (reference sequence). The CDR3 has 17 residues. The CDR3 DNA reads TGTGCCAGCAGTCCAAGCTACCGAGGGGATTTCAATCAGCCCCAGCATTTT. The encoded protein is CASSPSYRGDFNQPQHF.

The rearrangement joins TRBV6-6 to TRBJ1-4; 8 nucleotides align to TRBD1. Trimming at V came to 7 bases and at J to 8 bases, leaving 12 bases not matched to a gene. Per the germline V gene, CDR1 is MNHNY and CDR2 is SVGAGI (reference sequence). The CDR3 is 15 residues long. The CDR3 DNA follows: TGTGCCAGCACTGCCCCCCAGGGGGCGGAGGAAAAACTGTTTTTT. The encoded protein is CASTAPQGAEEKLFF.

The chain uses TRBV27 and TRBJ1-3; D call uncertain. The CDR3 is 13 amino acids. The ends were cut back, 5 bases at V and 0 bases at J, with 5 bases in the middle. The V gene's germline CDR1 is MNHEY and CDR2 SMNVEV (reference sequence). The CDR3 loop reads CASSAYSGNTIYF. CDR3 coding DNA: TGTGCCAGCAGTGCCTACTCTGGAAACACCATATATTTT.

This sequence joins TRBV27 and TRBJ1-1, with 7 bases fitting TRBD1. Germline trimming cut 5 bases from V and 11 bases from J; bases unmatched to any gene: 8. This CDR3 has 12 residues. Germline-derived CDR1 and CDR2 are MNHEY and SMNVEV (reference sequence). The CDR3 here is CASSPFQGVAFF. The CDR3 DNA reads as TGTGCCAGCAGTCCCTTTCAGGGGGTCGCTTTCTTT.

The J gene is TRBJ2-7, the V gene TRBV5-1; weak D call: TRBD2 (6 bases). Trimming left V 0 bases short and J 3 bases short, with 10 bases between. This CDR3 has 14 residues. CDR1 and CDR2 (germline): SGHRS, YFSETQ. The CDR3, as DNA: TGCGCCAGCAGCTTGGAACCGGGGGACTACGAGCAGTACTTC. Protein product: CASSLEPGDYEQYF.

The CDR3 bases are TGTGCCAGCAGGATTAGCGGGAGCCCCGCCGGGGCCTACGAGCAGTACTTC. Protein product: CASRISGSPAGAYEQYF. This sequence joins TRBV11-2 and TRBJ2-7, with 9 nucleotides matching TRBD2. V trimming: 6 bases; J trimming: 2 bases; junction bases outside the gene matches: 14. The CDR3 sequence is 17 residues long. From germline, CDR1 is SGHAT and CDR2 FQNNGV.

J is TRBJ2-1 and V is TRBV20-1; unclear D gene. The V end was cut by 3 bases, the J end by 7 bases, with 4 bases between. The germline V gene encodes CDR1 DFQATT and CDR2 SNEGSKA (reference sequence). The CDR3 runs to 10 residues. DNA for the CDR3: TGCAGTGCTAGTAGTAATGAGCAGTTCTTC. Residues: CSASSNEQFF.

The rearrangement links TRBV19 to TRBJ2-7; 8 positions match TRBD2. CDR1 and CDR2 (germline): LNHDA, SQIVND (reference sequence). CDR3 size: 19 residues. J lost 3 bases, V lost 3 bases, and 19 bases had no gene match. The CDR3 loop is CASSIRSRGPAGANYEQYF. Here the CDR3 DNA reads TGTGCCAGTAGTATTCGGTCCAGAGGCCCAGCGGGAGCGAACTACGAGCAGTACTTC. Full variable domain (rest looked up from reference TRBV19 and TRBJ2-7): DGGITQSPKYLFRKEGQNVTLSCEQNLNHDAMYWYRQDPGQGLRLIYYSQIVNDFQKGDIAEGYSVSREKKESFPLTVTSAQKNPTAFYLCASSIRSRGPAGANYEQYFGPGTRLTVT.

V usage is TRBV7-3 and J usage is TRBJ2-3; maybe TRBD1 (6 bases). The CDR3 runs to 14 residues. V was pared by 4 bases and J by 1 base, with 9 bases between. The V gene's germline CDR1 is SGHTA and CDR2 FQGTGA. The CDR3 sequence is CASSWAGGTDTQYF. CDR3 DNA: TGTGCCAGCAGCTGGGCAGGGGGCACAGATACGCAGTATTTT. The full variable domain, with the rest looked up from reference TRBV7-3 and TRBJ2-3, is GAGVSQTPSNKVTEKGKYVELRCDPISGHTALYWYRQSLGQGPEFLIYFQGTGAADDSGLPNDRFFAVRPEGSVSTLKIQRTERGDSAVYLCASSWAGGTDTQYFGPGTRLTVL.

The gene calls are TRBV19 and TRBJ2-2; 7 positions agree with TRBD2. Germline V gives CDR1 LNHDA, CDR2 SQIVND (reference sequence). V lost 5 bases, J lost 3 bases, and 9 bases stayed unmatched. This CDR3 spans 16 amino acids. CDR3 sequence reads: CASSPPGTTDTGELFF. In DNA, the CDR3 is TGTGCCAGTAGTCCCCCCGGGACTACGGACACCGGGGAGCTGTTTTTT.

The CDR3 sequence is CASSPPTDTQYF. The CDR3 nucleotides read TGTGCCAGCTCACCACCCACAGATACGCAGTATTTT. The chain links TRBV18 to TRBJ2-3; no clear D gene. V was cut by 0 bases and J by 2 bases, with 0 bases left in between. Germline lookup yields CDR1 KGHSH and CDR2 LQKENI. This CDR3 spans 12 amino acids.

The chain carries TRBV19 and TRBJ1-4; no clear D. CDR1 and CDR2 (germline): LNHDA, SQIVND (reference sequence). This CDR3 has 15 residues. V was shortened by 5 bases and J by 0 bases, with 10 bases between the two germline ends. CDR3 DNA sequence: TGTGCCAGTAGTTCCCCATATACAACTAATGAAAAACTGTTTTTT. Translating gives CASSSPYTTNEKLFF.